This TCR beta chain came from a study of T cells after yellow fever vaccination. For the study at large: Some fractions had low cell numbers, and these were prepared with SMART-Seq v4 Ultra Low Input. Study results and limitations: The secondary T-cell response peaked on day 5, not day 15, but was weaker. Among primary-vaccination clones, most reappeared after the booster, at roughly 96% for CD4 and 88% for CD8.

This CDR3 is built from 14 residues. Germline V gene data show CDR1 as SGHTA and CDR2 as FQGNSA. Trimming took off 5 bases at V and 3 bases at J, with 11 bases between the two ends. About this clonotype itself: Its specificity is not known.

Template switching with 5'RACE generated the TCR cDNA and added a universal primer site and UMIs. TCRdb ran MiXCR on the 5' RACE reads and lists one entry per CDR3 protein. This sample carries about 320,000 distinct CDR3 sequences, 3.5% to 4.5% of them seen once, and the ten largest clones take just under 20%. Sequenced here: PBMCs, sampled 15 days after the yellow fever booster vaccination. This TCR derives from a man aged 18 to 29 who received the YFV17D yellow fever vaccine. The chain joins TRBV7-2 to TRBJ1-5; possible D gene TRBD1, 5 bases. CDR3 loop: CASSPTGPNQPQHF. Here the CDR3 DNA reads TGTGCCAGCAGCCCTACAGGTCCCAATCAGCCCCAGCATTTT.